The sequence of this T cell receptor (beta chain) was determined in a study of blood T cells in healthy people across ages. Then a second PCR, running about 6 to 11 cycles, was carried out with a sample-barcoded 5' primer and a J-beta primer mix. With 12 random nucleotides, a template-switch adaptor tagged each individual cDNA molecule. Each of the samples gave a minimum of 2.5 million paired-end reads that contained CDR3. TCRdb reanalysed the 5' RACE reads using MiXCR and keeps one entry per CDR3 protein. The table lists some 890,000 distinct CDR3 sequences, 25% to 30% of them singletons. Germline values: CDR1 SEHNR, CDR2 FQNEAQ (reference sequence). Trimming removed 5 bases at V and 3 bases at J, with 16 bases between. The CDR3 is 15 amino acids. These data also featured in a second study, about T cells of mothers and their children. From that second work: When the second PCR was run, its M1S primer added sample barcodes and 2-4 random nucleotides.

Sequencing was performed on blood. This receptor was obtained from a woman aged 40 to 55 in good health. J is TRBJ2-5 and V is TRBV7-9; no clear D gene. The CDR3 loop reads CASSPPEQLKETQYF. Written as DNA, the CDR3 is TGTGCCAGCAGCCCCCCGGAACAGTTAAAAGAGACCCAGTACTTC.